Following are 16 T cell receptor beta chains from one sample sequenced in a study of beta chain features in type 1 diabetes. Expressed TCRB transcripts got sequenced, as all isolated RNA was reverse transcribed. Measured with immunoSEQ multiplex PCR; TCRdb has only the in-frame clones, and not every one. The sample shows under 150,000 clones, 6.5% to 8.5% of them seen only once. The sample was central memory CD4+ T cells from blood. Every receptor here comes from a woman between 25 and 40 years old in good health.

V usage is TRBV14 and J usage is TRBJ1-4; TRBD1 agrees at 8 bases. There are 15 residues in the CDR3. The germline gives CDR1 SGHDN, CDR2 FVKESK. The V and J ends lost 4 bases and 2 bases, in that order; junction bases with no gene match: 3. The CDR3 loop reads CASSRNRGTNEKLFF. In DNA, the CDR3 is TGTGCCAGCAGCCGGAACAGGGGGACTAATGAAAAACTGTTTTTT.

This clone came up many times. The V gene is TRBV2, the J gene TRBJ1-5; TRBD1 might be the D (5 bases). This CDR3 spans 14 amino acids. V dropped 7 bases and J dropped 6 bases, with 16 bases sitting between them. Germline-derived CDR1 and CDR2 are SNHLY and FYNNEI. CDR3 nucleotides: TGTGCCAGCAAAGGTGGGGCCTCACGTCAGCCCCAGCATTTT. Translated, it gives CASKGGASRQPQHF.

This clone was counted between two and nine times. CDR3 DNA sequence: TGTGCCAGCAGTTACCTTGCTAGCGGGCAAGAGACCCAGTACTTC. Translating gives CASSYLASGQETQYF. The chain carries TRBV6-5 and TRBJ2-5; 8 bases line up with TRBD2. The CDR3 is made up of 15 amino acids. Germline V gives CDR1 MNHEY, CDR2 SVGAGI. V lost 2 bases and J lost 2; bases outside the gene matches: 4.

The chain carries TRBV4-2 and TRBJ1-1; possible D gene TRBD1, 5 bases. Germline V gene data show CDR1 as LGHNA and CDR2 as YNFKEQ. The CDR3 runs 16 residues. V was pared by 0 bases and J by 5 bases, with 16 bases between. This chain's CDR3 is CASSQELARAQTEAFF. For the CDR3, the DNA is TGTGCCAGCAGCCAAGAACTCGCCAGGGCGCAAACTGAAGCTTTCTTT.

The chain employs TRBV9 and TRBJ2-1; 8 nucleotides line up with TRBD2. This CDR3 spans 18 amino acids. Trimming removed 0 bases from V and 0 bases from J; junction bases left unmatched: 8. Germline V CDR1 and CDR2: SGDLS, YYNGEE. The CDR3 is CASSVGTSPSSSYNEQFF. The CDR3 DNA sequence: TGTGCCAGCAGCGTAGGGACTAGCCCGTCGAGCTCCTACAATGAGCAGTTCTTC. Variable domain in full (rest from reference TRBV9 and TRBJ2-1): DSGVTQTPKHLITATGQRVTLRCSPRSGDLSVYWYQQSLDQGLQFLIQYYNGEERAKGNILERFSAQQFPDLHSELNLSSLELGDSALYFCASSVGTSPSSSYNEQFFGPGTRLTVL.

This clone turned up a few times. This chain links TRBV19 with TRBJ2-2; perhaps TRBD2 as D (5 bases). Deletions cut 2 bases from V and 13 bases from J, with 8 bases between. Germline CDR1 and CDR2: LNHDA and SQIVND (reference sequence). CDR3 length: 11 amino acids. The CDR3 is CASSILTRLFF. Written as DNA, the CDR3 is TGTGCCAGTAGTATATTAACTAGGCTGTTTTTT.

This clone was picked up a small number of times. The chain carries TRBV27 and TRBJ1-5; D is perhaps TRBD1 (6 bases). This CDR3 is built from 14 residues. V was shortened by 5 bases and J by 0 bases, with 8 bases between the two germline ends. Germline V CDR1 and CDR2: MNHEY, SMNVEV (reference sequence). The chain's CDR3 is CASSGGTSNQPQHF. As DNA, the CDR3 is TGTGCCAGCAGTGGGGGCACTAGCAATCAGCCCCAGCATTTT.

In nucleotides, the CDR3 is TGTGCCAGCAGTTCACCGGGACTAGGCAGTGCGCAGTACTTC. Encoded protein: CASSSPGLGSAQYF. The chain is built from TRBV28 and TRBJ2-5; 8 positions agree with TRBD2. CDR3 length: 14 amino acids. The V and J ends lost 4 bases and 11 bases, in that order; junction bases with no gene match: 12. CDR1 is MDHEN, CDR2 SYDVKM, per germline.

This clone appeared a few times. CDR3 amino acids: CASSLLAPNRDRFRQPQHF. CDR3 nucleotides: TGTGCCAGCAGTTTATTGGCCCCTAATCGGGACAGGTTCAGGCAGCCCCAGCATTTT. J is TRBJ1-5 and V is TRBV28; 8 bases agree with TRBD1. CDR1 is MDHEN and CDR2 is SYDVKM in the germline V gene. Trimming removed 1 base from V and 7 bases from J; junction bases left unmatched: 18. The CDR3 sequence is 19 residues long.

This clone was observed a few times. The chain couples TRBV6-1 to TRBJ2-2, with TRBD1 identical over 7 bases. CDR1 MNHNS and CDR2 SASEGT come from the germline V gene. J was trimmed by 5 bases and V by 2 bases; bases with no gene match: 5. This CDR3 has 15 amino acids. Written as DNA, the CDR3 is TGTGCCAGCAGTGAATCGGGACAGCCGACCGGGGAGCTGTTTTTT. Protein product: CASSESGQPTGELFF.

The chain joins TRBV7-9 to TRBJ2-1, with D unclear. Germline-derived CDR1 and CDR2 are SEHNR and FQNEAQ (reference sequence). Trimming shortened V by 1 base and J by 8 bases, and 12 bases separated the two germline ends. The CDR3 runs 14 residues. CDR3 DNA sequence: TGTGCCAGCAGCTTAGGTGCCAGTCAAGATGAGCAGTTCTTC. It yields the protein CASSLGASQDEQFF. The full variable domain, in which reference TRBV7-9 and TRBJ2-1 provide the parts outside the CDR3, is DTGVSQNPRHKITKRGQNVTFRCDPISEHNRLYWYRQTLGQGPEFLTYFQNEAQLEKSRLLSDRFSAERPKGSFSTLEIQRTEQGDSAMYLCASSLGASQDEQFFGPGTRLTVL.

The gene calls are TRBV4-3 and TRBJ2-1; 12 nucleotides match TRBD2. The CDR3 length is 17 residues. Germline CDR1 LGHNA, CDR2 YSLEER. Losses at the gene ends were 0 bases for V and 5 bases for J; bases not matched to a gene: 5. The CDR3, as DNA: TGCGCCAGCAGCCAAGATAGGCTAGCGGGAGGGCACAATGAGCAGTTCTTC. As protein: CASSQDRLAGGHNEQFF.

The gene calls are TRBV5-8 and TRBJ2-3; D is perhaps TRBD2 (6 bases). With 4 bases removed from V and 3 bases from J, the gap between germline ends came to 15 bases. The V gene's germline CDR1 is SGHTS and CDR2 YDEGEE. This CDR3 is built from 15 residues. The CDR3 loop is CASSPDFRGTDTQYF. CDR3 DNA sequence: TGTGCCAGCAGCCCCGACTTCCGGGGGACAGATACGCAGTATTTT.

This clone was found a few times. This rearrangement joins TRBV10-3 to TRBJ2-7; tentative D call: TRBD1 (6 bases). Trimming took off 3 bases at V and 5 bases at J, with 11 bases between the two ends. Germline V lookup: CDR1 ENHRY, CDR2 SYGVKD. The CDR3 runs to 13 residues. The CDR3 sequence is CAISDRGWDEQYF. CDR3 bases: TGTGCCATCAGTGACAGGGGATGGGACGAGCAGTACTTC.

About this clone: One end of the junction is discordant with germline, which a read error may explain. V gene TRBV10-3 combines with J gene TRBJ2-3; 8 nucleotides agree with TRBD1. From germline, CDR1 is ENHRY and CDR2 SYGVKD. The length of the CDR3 is 15 residues. The CDR3 DNA is TGTGCCAGCAGTTACGGCGGCAGGGGGCGAGATACGCAGTATTTT. As protein: CASSYGGRGRDTQYF.

The rearrangement links TRBV6-1 to TRBJ2-5; 8 bases are a match to TRBD2. The CDR3 runs to 13 residues. V shed 9 bases, J shed 4 bases, and the junction held 7 bases outside the gene matches. Germline V gene data show CDR1 as MNHNS and CDR2 as SASEGT. The CDR3: CASTSGGGETQYF. For the CDR3, the DNA is TGTGCCAGTACTAGCGGTGGAGGAGAGACCCAGTACTTC.